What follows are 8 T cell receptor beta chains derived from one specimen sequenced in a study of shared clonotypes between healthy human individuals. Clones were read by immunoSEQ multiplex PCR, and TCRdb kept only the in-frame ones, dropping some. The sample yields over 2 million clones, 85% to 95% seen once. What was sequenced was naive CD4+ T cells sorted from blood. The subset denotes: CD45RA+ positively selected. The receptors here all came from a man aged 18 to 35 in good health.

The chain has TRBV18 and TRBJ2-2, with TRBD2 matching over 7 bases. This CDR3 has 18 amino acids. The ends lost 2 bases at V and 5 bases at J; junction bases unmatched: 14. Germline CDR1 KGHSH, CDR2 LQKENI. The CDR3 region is CASSPGIAGSSGTGELFF. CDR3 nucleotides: TGTGCCAGCTCACCAGGAATAGCGGGTTCCTCGGGGACCGGGGAGCTGTTTTTT.

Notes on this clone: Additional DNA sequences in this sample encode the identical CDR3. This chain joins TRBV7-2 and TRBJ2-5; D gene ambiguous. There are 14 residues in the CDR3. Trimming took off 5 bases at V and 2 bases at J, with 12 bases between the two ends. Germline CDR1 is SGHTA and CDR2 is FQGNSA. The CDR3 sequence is CASSPSRVQETQYF. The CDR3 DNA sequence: TGTGCCAGCAGCCCAAGCCGGGTGCAAGAGACCCAGTACTTC.

The CDR3 nucleotides are TGTGCCAGCATCATGGGTGGAACTAATGAAAAACTGTTTTTT. Translated, it gives CASIMGGTNEKLFF. The chain has TRBV7-9 and TRBJ1-4; no clear D. The CDR3 loop spans 14 amino acids. V was shortened by 7 bases and J by 1 base, with 10 bases between the two germline ends. Germline CDR1 SEHNR, CDR2 FQNEAQ (reference sequence).

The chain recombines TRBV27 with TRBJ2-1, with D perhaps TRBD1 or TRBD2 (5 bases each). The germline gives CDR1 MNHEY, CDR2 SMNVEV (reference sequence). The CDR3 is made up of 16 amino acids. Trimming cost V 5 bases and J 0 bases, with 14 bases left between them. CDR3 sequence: CASSTRGVSSYNEQFF. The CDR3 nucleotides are TGTGCCAGCAGTACGAGGGGCGTTAGCTCCTACAATGAGCAGTTCTTC.

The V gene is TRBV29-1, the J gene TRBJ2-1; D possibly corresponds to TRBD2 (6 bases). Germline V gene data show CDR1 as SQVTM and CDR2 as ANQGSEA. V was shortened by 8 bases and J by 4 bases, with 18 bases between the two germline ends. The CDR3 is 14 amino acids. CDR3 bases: TGCAGCCCGATAGGAGGGAGCATGTACAATGAGCAGTTCTTC. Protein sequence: CSPIGGSMYNEQFF.

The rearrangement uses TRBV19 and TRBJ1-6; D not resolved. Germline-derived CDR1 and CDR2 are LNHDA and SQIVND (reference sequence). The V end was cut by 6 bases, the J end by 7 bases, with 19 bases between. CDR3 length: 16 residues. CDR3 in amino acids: CASRPVGSARNSPLHF. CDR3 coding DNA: TGTGCCAGTAGGCCCGTCGGATCGGCACGGAATTCACCCCTCCACTTT.

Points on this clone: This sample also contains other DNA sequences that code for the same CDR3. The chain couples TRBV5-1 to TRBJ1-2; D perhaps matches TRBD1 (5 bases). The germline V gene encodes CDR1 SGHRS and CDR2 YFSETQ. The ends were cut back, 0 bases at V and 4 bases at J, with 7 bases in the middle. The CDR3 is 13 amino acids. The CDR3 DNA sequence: TGCGCCAGCAGCTTGGAGCAGGGCTATGGCTACACCTTC. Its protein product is CASSLEQGYGYTF.

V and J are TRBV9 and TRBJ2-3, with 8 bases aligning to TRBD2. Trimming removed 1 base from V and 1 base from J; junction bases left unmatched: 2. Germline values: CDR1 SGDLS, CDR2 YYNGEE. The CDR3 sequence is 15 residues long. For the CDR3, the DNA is TGTGCCAGCAGCGTAAGCGGGGGTCGCACAGATACGCAGTATTTT. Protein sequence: CASSVSGGRTDTQYF.